Sequencing of this T cell receptor (beta chain) was carried out in a study of low-dose radiotherapy and immunotherapy resistance in tumors. Looking at the study overall: Cohort 1 patients were irradiated with 0.5 Gy fractions every 2 weeks to 6.5 Gy total. Intravenous ipilimumab 1 mg/kg every six weeks was given with nivolumab 240 mg every two weeks. Starting cycle 1 day 1, oral aspirin 300 mg was given daily for four cycles.

A remark on this clonotype: No DNA is shown, since the ends of the CDR3 on it are uncertain; the CDR3 is the one TCRdb lists.

First-strand cDNA relied on TRAV- and TRBV-specific primers spanning alpha and beta chains. An approximately 19-cycle PCR with a constant-region primer and V-primer adapter amplified TCRs. TCRdb reanalysed the reads using MiXCR and keeps one entry per CDR3 protein. The sample has around 76,000 distinct CDR3 sequences, 30% to 40% seen once; the top ten hold roughly 10%. In germline, CDR1 is SGHAT, CDR2 FQNNGV. The CDR3 has 16 amino acids, counting both end residues. The time point is: before trial treatment. The source material was PBMCs, sampled before treatment. The gene calls are TRBV11-2 and TRBJ2-2; TRBD2 was called by the table and not checked on the DNA. This receptor was taken from a female donor with ovarian cancer. CDR3 loop: CASSLAGRATGELFFF.